This T cell receptor beta chain comes out of a study of long-term antiretroviral therapy in people with HIV. Study-level results: Unavailable data included ART adherence, viral resistance and therapy changes (switches in treatment). Diversity measured after ART increased yet remained under transplant donor controls.

CDR3 length: 14 residues. Germline-derived CDR1 and CDR2 are SEHNR and FQNEAQ (reference sequence). Trimming removed 3 bases at V and 2 bases at J, with 8 bases between. Researchers report immunoSEQ v3.0 was run at survey level. The assay was immunoSEQ multiplex PCR, and TCRdb's table has in-frame clones only and misses some. Among 15,000 to 20,000 clones, over 70% were seen once, and the ten largest hold roughly 15%. This clone was observed a single time. Its antigen remains unknown. The V call is TRBV7-9, the J call TRBJ2-1; D gene uncertain. Source: unsorted PBMCs, taken 2.1 years before starting antiretroviral therapy. This receptor was taken from a man between 25 and 39 years old with HIV. The CDR3 DNA is TGTGCCAGCAGCTTTTACAGCACCTACAATGAGCAGTTCTTC. It codes for CASSFYSTYNEQFF. Together with reference TRBV7-9 and TRBJ2-1, the CDR3 gives the full variable domain: DTGVSQNPRHKITKRGQNVTFRCDPISEHNRLYWYRQTLGQGPEFLTYFQNEAQLEKSRLLSDRFSAERPKGSFSTLEIQRTEQGDSAMYLCASSFYSTYNEQFFGPGTRLTVL.